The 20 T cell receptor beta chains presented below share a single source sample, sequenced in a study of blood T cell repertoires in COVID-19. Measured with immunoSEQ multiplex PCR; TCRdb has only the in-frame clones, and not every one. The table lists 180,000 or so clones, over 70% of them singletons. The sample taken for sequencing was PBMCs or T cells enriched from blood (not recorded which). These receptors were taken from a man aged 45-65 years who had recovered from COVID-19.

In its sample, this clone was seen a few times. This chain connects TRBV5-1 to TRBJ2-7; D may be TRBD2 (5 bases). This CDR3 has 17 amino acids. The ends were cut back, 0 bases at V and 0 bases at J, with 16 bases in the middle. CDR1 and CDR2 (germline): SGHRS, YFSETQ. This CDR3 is CASSLVSGGPSSYEQYF. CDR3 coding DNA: TGCGCCAGCAGCTTGGTTTCCGGCGGGCCGAGCTCCTACGAGCAGTACTTC.

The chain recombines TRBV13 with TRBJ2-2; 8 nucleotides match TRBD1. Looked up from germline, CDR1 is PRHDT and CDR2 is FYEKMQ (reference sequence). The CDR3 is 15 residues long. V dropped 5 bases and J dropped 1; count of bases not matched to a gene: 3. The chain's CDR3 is CASSQDRVNTGELFF. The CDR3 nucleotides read TGTGCCAGCAGCCAGGACAGGGTGAACACCGGGGAGCTGTTTTTT.

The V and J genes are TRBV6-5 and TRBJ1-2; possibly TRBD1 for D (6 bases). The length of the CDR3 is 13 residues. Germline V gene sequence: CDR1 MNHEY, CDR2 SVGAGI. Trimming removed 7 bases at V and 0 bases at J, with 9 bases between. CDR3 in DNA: TGTGCCAGCATCGGACAGTCTAACTATGGCTACACCTTC. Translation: CASIGQSNYGYTF.

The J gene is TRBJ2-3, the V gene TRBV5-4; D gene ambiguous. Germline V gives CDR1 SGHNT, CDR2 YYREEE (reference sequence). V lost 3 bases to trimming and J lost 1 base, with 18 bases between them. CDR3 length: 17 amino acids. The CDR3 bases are TGTGCCAGCAGCTCCTTTTCGGGTAGCCTGGGCACAGATACGCAGTATTTT. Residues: CASSSFSGSLGTDTQYF.

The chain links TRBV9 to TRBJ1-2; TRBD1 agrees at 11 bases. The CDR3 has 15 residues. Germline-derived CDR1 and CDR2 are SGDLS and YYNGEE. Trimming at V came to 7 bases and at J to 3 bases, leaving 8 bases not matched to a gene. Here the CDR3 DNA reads TGTGCCAGCGGGAGAGGACAGGGGGCTGACTATGGCTACACCTTC. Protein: CASGRGQGADYGYTF.

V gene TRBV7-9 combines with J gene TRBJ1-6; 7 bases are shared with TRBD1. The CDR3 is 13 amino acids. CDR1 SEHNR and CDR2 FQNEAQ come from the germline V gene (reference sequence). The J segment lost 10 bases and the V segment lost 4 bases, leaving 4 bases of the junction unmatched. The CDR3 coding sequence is TGTGCCAGCAGCTCACAGGGGTACTCACCCCTCCACTTT. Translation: CASSSQGYSPLHF.

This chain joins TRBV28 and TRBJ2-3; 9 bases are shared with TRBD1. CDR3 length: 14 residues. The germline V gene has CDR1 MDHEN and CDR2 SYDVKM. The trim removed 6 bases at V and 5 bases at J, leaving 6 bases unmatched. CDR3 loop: CASRGTGTIDTQYF. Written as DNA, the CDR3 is TGTGCCAGCAGGGGGACAGGGACAATAGATACGCAGTATTTT.

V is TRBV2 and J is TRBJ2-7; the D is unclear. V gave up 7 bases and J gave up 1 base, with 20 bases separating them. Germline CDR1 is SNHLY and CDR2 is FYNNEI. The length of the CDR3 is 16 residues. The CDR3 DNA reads TGTGCCAGCATACGGTCCATGTCATCCCTATCCTACGAGCAGTACTTC. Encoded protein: CASIRSMSSLSYEQYF. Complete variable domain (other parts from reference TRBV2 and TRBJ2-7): EPEVTQTPSHQVTQMGQEVILRCVPISNHLYFYWYRQILGQKVEFLVSFYNNEISEKSEIFDDQFSVERPDGSNFTLKIRSTKLEDSAMYFCASIRSMSSLSYEQYFGPGTRLTVT.

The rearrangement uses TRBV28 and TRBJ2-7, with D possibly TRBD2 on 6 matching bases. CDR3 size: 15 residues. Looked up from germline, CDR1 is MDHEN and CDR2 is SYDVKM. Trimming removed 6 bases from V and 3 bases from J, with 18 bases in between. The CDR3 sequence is CASRNAGPPDYEQYF. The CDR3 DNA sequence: TGTGCCAGCAGGAACGCGGGGCCCCCCGACTACGAGCAGTACTTC.

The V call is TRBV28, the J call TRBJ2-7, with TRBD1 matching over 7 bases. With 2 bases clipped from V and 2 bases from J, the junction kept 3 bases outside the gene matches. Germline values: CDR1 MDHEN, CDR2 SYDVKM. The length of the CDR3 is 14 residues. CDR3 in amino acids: CASSLRGPPYEQYF. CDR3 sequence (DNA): TGTGCCAGCAGTTTAAGGGGGCCCCCCTACGAGCAGTACTTC.

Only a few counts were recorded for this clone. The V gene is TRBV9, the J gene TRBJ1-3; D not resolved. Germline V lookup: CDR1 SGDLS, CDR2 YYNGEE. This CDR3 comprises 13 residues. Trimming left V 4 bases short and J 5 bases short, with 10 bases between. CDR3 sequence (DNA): TGTGCCAGCAGCCCCGATAGCAGAAACACCATATATTTT. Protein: CASSPDSRNTIYF.

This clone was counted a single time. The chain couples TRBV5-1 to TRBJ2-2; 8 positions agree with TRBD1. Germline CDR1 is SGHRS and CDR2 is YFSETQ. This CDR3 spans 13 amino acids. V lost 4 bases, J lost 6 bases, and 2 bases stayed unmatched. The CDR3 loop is CASSATGAGELFF. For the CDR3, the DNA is TGCGCCAGCAGCGCGACAGGGGCCGGGGAGCTGTTTTTT. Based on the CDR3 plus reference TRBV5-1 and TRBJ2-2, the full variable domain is KAGVTQTPRYLIKTRGQQVTLSCSPISGHRSVSWYQQTPGQGLQFLFEYFSETQRNKGNFPGRFSGRQFSNSRSEMNVSTLELGDSALYLCASSATGAGELFFGEGSRLTVL.

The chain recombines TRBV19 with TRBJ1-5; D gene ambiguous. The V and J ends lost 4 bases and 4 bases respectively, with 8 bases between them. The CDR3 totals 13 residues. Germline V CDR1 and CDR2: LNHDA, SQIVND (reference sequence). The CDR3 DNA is TGTGCCAGTAGTAGAGACACTAATCAGCCCCAGCATTTT. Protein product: CASSRDTNQPQHF.

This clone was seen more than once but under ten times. The CDR3 loop is CASRVLGREVWFF. As DNA, the CDR3 is TGTGCCAGCAGAGTCCTGGGGCGGGAGGTCTGGTTCTTC. This chain links TRBV6-5 with TRBJ2-1; 8 nucleotides line up with TRBD2. Germline trimming cut 6 bases from V and 15 bases from J; bases unmatched to any gene: 13. The length of the CDR3 is 13 residues. CDR1 is MNHEY, CDR2 SVGAGI, per germline.

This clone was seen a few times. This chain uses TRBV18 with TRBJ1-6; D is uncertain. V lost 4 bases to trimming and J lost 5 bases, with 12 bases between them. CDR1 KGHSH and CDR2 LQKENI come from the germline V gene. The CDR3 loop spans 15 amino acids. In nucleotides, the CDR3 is TGTGCCAGCTCACGGTTACATGAGGATAATTCACCCCTCCACTTT. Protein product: CASSRLHEDNSPLHF.

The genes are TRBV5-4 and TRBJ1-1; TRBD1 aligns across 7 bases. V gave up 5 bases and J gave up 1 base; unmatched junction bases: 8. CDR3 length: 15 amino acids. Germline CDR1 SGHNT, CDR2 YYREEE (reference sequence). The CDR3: CASRPDRAGNTEAFF. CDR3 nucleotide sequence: TGTGCCAGCAGACCAGACAGGGCGGGGAACACTGAAGCTTTCTTT.

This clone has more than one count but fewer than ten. The DNA for the CDR3 is TGTGCCAGCAGCTTGGCCGGGACAGGGGGCCACTATGGCTACACCTTC. This translates into CASSLAGTGGHYGYTF. This chain joins TRBV5-5 and TRBJ1-2; 12 bases are shared with TRBD1. The germline CDR1 and CDR2 sequences are SGHKS and YYEKEE (reference sequence). The CDR3 spans 16 residues. Germline trimming cut 0 bases from V and 3 bases from J; bases unmatched to any gene: 3.

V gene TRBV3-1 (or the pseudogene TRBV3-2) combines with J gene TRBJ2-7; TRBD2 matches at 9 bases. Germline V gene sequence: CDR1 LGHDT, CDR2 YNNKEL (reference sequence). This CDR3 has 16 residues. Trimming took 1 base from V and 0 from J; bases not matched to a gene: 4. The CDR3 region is CASSQAGGRGSYEQYF. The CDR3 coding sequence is TGTGCCAGCAGCCAAGCCGGCGGGAGGGGCTCCTACGAGCAGTACTTC.

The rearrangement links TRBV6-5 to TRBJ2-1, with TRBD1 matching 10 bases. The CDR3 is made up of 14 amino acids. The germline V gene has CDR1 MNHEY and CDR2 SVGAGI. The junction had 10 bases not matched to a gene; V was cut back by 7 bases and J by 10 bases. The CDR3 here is CASIGTGERGEQFF. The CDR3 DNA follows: TGTGCCAGCATCGGGACAGGGGAGCGAGGGGAGCAGTTCTTC.

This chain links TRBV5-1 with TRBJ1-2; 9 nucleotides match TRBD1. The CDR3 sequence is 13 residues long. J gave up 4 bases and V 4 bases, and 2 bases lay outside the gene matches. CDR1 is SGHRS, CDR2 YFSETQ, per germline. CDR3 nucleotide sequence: TGCGCCAGCAGCGGGACAGGGCGCTATGGCTACACCTTC. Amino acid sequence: CASSGTGRYGYTF.